This T cell receptor (beta chain) was recorded in a study of blood T cell repertoires in COVID-19. Study in general: The United States, Italy and Spain supplied acute and convalescent COVID-19 samples. T cells, B-cell-depleted T cells, or PBMCs supplied cDNA or gDNA.

Original processing notes: How many nucleated cells were present was estimated from reference gene primer amplification. Using immunoSEQ multiplex PCR, the repertoire was profiled, and TCRdb retains in-frame clones only, with some absent. V and J calls and clone size follow that table, whereas D and trimming were derived from the DNA. The sample includes 35,000 to 40,000 clones, approximately 84% of them seen just once. Germline CDR1 reads MGHDK; CDR2 reads SYGVNS. The CDR3 spans 14 residues. V shed 10 bases, J shed 2 bases, and the junction held 6 bases outside the gene matches. The TCR sequence derives from an elderly man with active or convalescent COVID-19. The genes are TRBV25-1 and TRBJ2-3; 10 nucleotides align to TRBD2. Material: peripheral blood. The CDR3 DNA is TGTGCCACCAAACTAGCGGGGCCCACAGATACGCAGTATTTT. Protein product: CATKLAGPTDTQYF. Drawing the rest from reference TRBV25-1 and TRBJ2-3, the complete variable domain is EADIYQTPRYLVIGTGKKITLECSQTMGHDKMYWYQQDPGMELHLIHYSYGVNSTEKGDLSSESTVSRIRTEHFPLTLESARPSHTSQYLCATKLAGPTDTQYFGPGTRLTVL.